These 8 T cell receptor beta chains came from one sample sequenced in a study of Ad26.COV2.S vaccination and SARS-CoV-2 variants. The treatment here: about 20 received Ad26.COV2.S at low or high dose, single or two shots; 5 received placebo; per-sample allocation not given. Samples came from day 63 after the first vaccine or placebo injection. Profiled with immunoSEQ multiplex PCR; TCRdb holds only in-frame clones, not every one. The profile shows about 680,000 clones, roughly 90% of them singletons. Specimen: peripheral blood, collected in a trial of Ad26.COV2.S vaccine versus placebo. These receptors came from a person between 18 and 65 years old who received the Ad26.COV2.S COVID-19 vaccine or a placebo.

V and J are TRBV7-9 and TRBJ2-1; TRBD2 aligns across 8 bases. The CDR3 extends over 13 amino acids. Per germline, CDR1 SEHNR and CDR2 FQNEAQ (reference sequence). The trim removed 11 bases at V and 6 bases at J, leaving 9 bases unmatched. In DNA form, the CDR3 reads TGTGCCGCAACAGCGGGAGCAGTCAATGAGCAGTTCTTC. It is translated as CAATAGAVNEQFF. The variable domain in full, with the rest retrieved from reference TRBV7-9 and TRBJ2-1, is DTGVSQNPRHKITKRGQNVTFRCDPISEHNRLYWYRQTLGQGPEFLTYFQNEAQLEKSRLLSDRFSAERPKGSFSTLEIQRTEQGDSAMYLCAATAGAVNEQFFGPGTRLTVL.

The chain joins TRBV18 to TRBJ2-1; 7 bases line up with TRBD2. The CDR3 has 13 amino acids. With V trimmed by 4 bases and J by 7 bases, 4 bases remained unmatched. Germline V gene sequence: CDR1 KGHSH, CDR2 LQKENI. In nucleotides, the CDR3 is TGTGCCAGCTCACTTCGGGGGGAAAATGAGCAGTTCTTC. This translates into CASSLRGENEQFF.

V gene TRBV7-3 combines with J gene TRBJ2-1, with a possible D match to TRBD2 (5 bases). The CDR3 is 14 residues long. Trimming stripped 5 bases from V and 6 bases from J, with 14 bases between. Germline CDR1 reads SGHTA; CDR2 reads FQGTGA. In nucleotides, the CDR3 is TGTGCCAGCAGCCCCTATGGAGGACCCAATGAGCAGTTCTTC. Amino acids: CASSPYGGPNEQFF.

The V call is TRBV6-2 or TRBV6-3, the J call TRBJ2-4; 10 bases are shared with TRBD1. CDR1 MNHEY and CDR2 SVGEGT come from the germline V gene. Losses at the gene ends were 6 bases for V and 7 bases for J; bases not matched to a gene: 12. This CDR3 spans 16 amino acids. The CDR3 protein is CASSPFTPGQGNIQYF. The CDR3 bases are TGTGCCAGCAGCCCCTTCACCCCGGGACAGGGGAACATTCAGTACTTC.

The chain joins TRBV6-5 to TRBJ1-1; D not resolved. Trimming removed 2 bases from V and 3 bases from J, with 13 bases in between. CDR3 size: 15 residues. Per germline, CDR1 MNHEY and CDR2 SVGAGI. The CDR3 here is CASSYGQVRDTEAFF. The CDR3 coding sequence is TGTGCCAGCAGTTACGGGCAGGTCCGAGACACTGAAGCTTTCTTT.

The sample holds one count of this clone. V gene TRBV6-5 combines with J gene TRBJ1-2; D is undetermined. Trimming shortened V by 10 bases and J by 4 bases, and 10 bases separated the two germline ends. The germline CDR1 and CDR2 sequences are MNHEY and SVGAGI. The CDR3 length is 11 residues. The CDR3 DNA reads as TGTGCCATCCGCGGGTCCTATGGCTACACCTTC. Translation: CAIRGSYGYTF.

This clone was recorded once. The CDR3 DNA is TGTGCCAGCAGTTGGGGGACAGGGGTTGAATATGGCTACACCTTC. Protein: CASSWGTGVEYGYTF. J is TRBJ1-2 and V is TRBV6-5, with 10 nucleotides matching TRBD1. Germline assignment: CDR1 MNHEY and CDR2 SVGAGI. This CDR3 is built from 15 residues. Unmatched junction bases numbered 7, after V lost 4 bases and J lost 5 bases.

DNA for the CDR3: TGTGCCAGCAGCCCACGCGGGCGGGGAGATACGCAGTATTTT. Its protein is CASSPRGRGDTQYF. The chain recombines TRBV5-6 with TRBJ2-3; D may be TRBD2 (6 bases). Germline-derived CDR1 and CDR2 are SGHDT and YYEEEE. Between the trimmed V and J ends, which lost 4 bases and 5 bases, there was a span of 14 bases. The CDR3 runs to 14 residues.